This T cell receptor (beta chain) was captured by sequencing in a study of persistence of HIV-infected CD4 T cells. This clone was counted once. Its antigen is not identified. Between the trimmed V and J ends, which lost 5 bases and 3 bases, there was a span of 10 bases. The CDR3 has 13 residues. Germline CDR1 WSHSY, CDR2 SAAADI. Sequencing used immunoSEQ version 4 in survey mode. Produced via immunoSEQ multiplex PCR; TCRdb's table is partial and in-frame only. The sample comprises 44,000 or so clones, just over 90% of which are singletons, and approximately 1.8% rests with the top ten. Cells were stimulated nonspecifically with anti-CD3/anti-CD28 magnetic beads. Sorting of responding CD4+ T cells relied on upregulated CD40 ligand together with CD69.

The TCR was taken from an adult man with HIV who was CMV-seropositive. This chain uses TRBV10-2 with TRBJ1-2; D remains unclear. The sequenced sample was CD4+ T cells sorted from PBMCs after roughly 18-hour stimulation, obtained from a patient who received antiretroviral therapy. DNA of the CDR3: TGCGCCAGCAGTCCCGACGGGTACTATGGCTACACCTTC. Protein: CASSPDGYYGYTF.